A selection of T cell receptor beta chains follows, all from one sample in a study of CD8+CD57+ T cells in acquired aplastic anemia. TCRdb recomputed calls from the reads with MiXCR, one row per CDR3 protein. The sample shows 260,000 or so distinct CDR3 sequences, approximately 80% of them seen only once. Input material: sorted CD4+, CD8+, or CD8+CD57+ T cells (not recorded which) from PBMCs. These receptors were taken from a human donor with aplastic anemia. CDR3s include the opening cysteine and the closing phenylalanine or tryptophan. The order of the fields is J gene, D gene, clone size, V gene, CDR3 DNA, CDR3 protein. A D gene is named only where the DNA matches it firmly. A clone size is listed for some rows: how often the clone was seen (once, few, many), or a class if it is expanded.

j_call: TRBJ1-4
d_call: -
clone_size: -
v_call: TRBV9
cdr3_nt: TGTGCCAGCAGCGTAGCGTCGGATACACAGTTTTTTGAAAAACTGTTTTTT
cdr3_aa: CASSVASDTQFFEKLFF

j_call: TRBJ2-5
d_call: -
clone_size: -
v_call: TRBV5-1
cdr3_nt: TGTGCCAGCAATTCTGGCGGGAAATGGGGAGAGACCCAGTACTTC
cdr3_aa: CASNSGGKWGETQYF

j_call: TRBJ1-1
d_call: -
clone_size: -
v_call: TRBV7-6
cdr3_nt: TGTGCCAGCAGCCAGGGTCTCACCGACAAGCCTTACGTCTTCTTT
cdr3_aa: CASSQGLTDKPYVFF

j_call: TRBJ2-3
d_call: -
clone_size: once
v_call: TRBV9
cdr3_nt: TGTGCCAGCAGGGACGGGGGCAGATCAAATACGCAGTTT
cdr3_aa: CASRDGGRSNTQF

j_call: TRBJ2-3
d_call: -
clone_size: once
v_call: TRBV9
cdr3_nt: TGTGCCAGCAGCCTAGGCAGCTACAATGAGCAGTTCTATTTT
cdr3_aa: CASSLGSYNEQFYF

j_call: TRBJ1-5
d_call: -
clone_size: -
v_call: TRBV5-6
cdr3_nt: TGTGCCAGCAGCATGGAGAGGGAACAGGACAGCAATCAGCCCCAGCATTTT
cdr3_aa: CASSMEREQDSNQPQHF

j_call: TRBJ2-7
d_call: -
clone_size: -
v_call: TRBV5-6
cdr3_nt: TGTGCCAGCAGCCCCCTAGACCCCCTACTCTACGAGCAGTACTTC
cdr3_aa: CASSPLDPLLYEQYF

j_call: TRBJ2-1
d_call: TRBD2
clone_size: -
v_call: TRBV7-9
cdr3_nt: TGTGCCAGCAGCATTACTAGCGCAACCAGCAGTGATTCGTTCTTC
cdr3_aa: CASSITSATSSDSFF

j_call: TRBJ2-7
d_call: TRBD2
clone_size: -
v_call: TRBV7-8
cdr3_nt: TGTGCCAGCAGCTTAGGCCTGGGACTAGCAGGCGAGCAGTACTTC
cdr3_aa: CASSLGLGLAGEQYF

j_call: TRBJ2-1
d_call: -
clone_size: -
v_call: TRBV2
cdr3_nt: TGTGCCAGCGGGGCGCGAAAAGAGGAGTTCTTC
cdr3_aa: CASGARKEEFF

j_call: TRBJ2-3
d_call: -
clone_size: -
v_call: TRBV7-2
cdr3_nt: TGTGCCAGCAGCTTAGGCGGGGGACAGCGAGCCCCCCTCTATTTT
cdr3_aa: CASSLGGGQRAPLYF

j_call: TRBJ2-5
d_call: TRBD2
clone_size: -
v_call: TRBV7-9
cdr3_nt: TGTGCCAGCAGCGTAGAACGACGGGGGGAGACCGAGTACTTC
cdr3_aa: CASSVERRGETEYF

j_call: TRBJ2-5
d_call: -
clone_size: -
v_call: TRBV5-1
cdr3_nt: TGTGCCACCAGCAGGGGCTCTGGCCAAGTGACCCAGTACTTC
cdr3_aa: CATSRGSGQVTQYF

j_call: TRBJ2-3
d_call: -
clone_size: -
v_call: TRBV7-9
cdr3_nt: -
cdr3_aa: CASSFGGGTNTEAF

j_call: TRBJ1-1
d_call: -
clone_size: -
v_call: TRBV7-8
cdr3_nt: TGTGCCAGCAGCTTAGATCGAAGACGGGATACTCAGTATTTCTTT
cdr3_aa: CASSLDRRRDTQYFF

j_call: TRBJ2-1
d_call: -
clone_size: -
v_call: TRBV9
cdr3_nt: TGTGCCAGCGGAGGAGCTGGGTACGTTCAGTTCTTC
cdr3_aa: CASGGAGYVQFF

j_call: TRBJ2-5
d_call: TRBD1
clone_size: -
v_call: TRBV11-3
cdr3_nt: TGTGCCAGCAGCGTGACAGGGGGCCAAGAGACCCAGTACTTC
cdr3_aa: CASSVTGGQETQYF

j_call: TRBJ1-3
d_call: -
clone_size: -
v_call: TRBV9
cdr3_nt: TGTGCCAGCAGCTTGGGCCTGGCAGCTGGACACACCATATATTTT
cdr3_aa: CASSLGLAAGHTIYF

j_call: TRBJ2-3
d_call: -
clone_size: -
v_call: TRBV9
cdr3_nt: TGTGCCAGCAGCGCAGTCGAGAACTCCTACAATACGCAGTATTTT
cdr3_aa: CASSAVENSYNTQYF

j_call: TRBJ2-3
d_call: -
clone_size: many
v_call: TRBV6-4
cdr3_nt: TGTGCCAGCAGTGACTCGGCCGAGACAGATACGCAGTATTTT
cdr3_aa: CASSDSAETDTQYF

j_call: TRBJ2-1
d_call: TRBD2
clone_size: -
v_call: TRBV2
cdr3_nt: TGTGCCAGCGGGGGGGGGGGGAGCAATGAGCAGTTCTTC
cdr3_aa: CASGGGGSNEQFF

j_call: TRBJ2-7
d_call: -
clone_size: few
v_call: TRBV15
cdr3_nt: TGTGCCACCAGCAGGGGCCCCAGCCAAGACGCCCAGTACTTC
cdr3_aa: CATSRGPSQDAQYF

j_call: TRBJ1-2
d_call: -
clone_size: -
v_call: TRBV20-1
cdr3_nt: TGCAGTGCTAGGAACTGGGACTATGGCTACACCTTC
cdr3_aa: CSARNWDYGYTF

j_call: TRBJ2-3
d_call: -
clone_size: once
v_call: TRBV24-1
cdr3_nt: TGTGCCACCAGTCTTGAACTAGCCAGAGATACGCAGTATTTT
cdr3_aa: CATSLELARDTQYF

j_call: TRBJ2-3
d_call: TRBD2
clone_size: -
v_call: TRBV9
cdr3_nt: TGTGCCAGCAGCCCCGGGACTAGCGGGAGAGTTGGGGATTTT
cdr3_aa: CASSPGTSGRVGDF

j_call: TRBJ2-3
d_call: -
clone_size: -
v_call: TRBV11-2
cdr3_nt: TGTGCCAGCAGTCCGCCGAAACAAACCGATACGCAGTATTTT
cdr3_aa: CASSPPKQTDTQYF

j_call: TRBJ2-5
d_call: -
clone_size: -
v_call: TRBV15
cdr3_nt: TGTGCCACCAGCAGAGACCACTCGCAAACTGAAGAGTACTTT
cdr3_aa: CATSRDHSQTEEYF

j_call: TRBJ1-4
d_call: -
clone_size: -
v_call: TRBV20-1
cdr3_nt: TGCAGTGCTAGAGTTAGGGGATTGAACAATGAAAAACTGTTTTTT
cdr3_aa: CSARVRGLNNEKLFF

j_call: TRBJ2-5
d_call: TRBD2
clone_size: once
v_call: TRBV7-9
cdr3_nt: TGTGCCAGCAGCTGTGAAAGAAGCGGGGGGAGCGAGTACTTC
cdr3_aa: CASSCERSGGSEYF

j_call: TRBJ1-2
d_call: -
clone_size: -
v_call: TRBV11-1
cdr3_nt: TGTGCCAGCAGCTTAGGAGCTGGGCGTGGCTACACCTTC
cdr3_aa: CASSLGAGRGYTF

j_call: TRBJ2-3
d_call: -
clone_size: once
v_call: TRBV7-3
cdr3_nt: TGTGCCAGCAGCTTAGCGGGCTGCTACAATGAGCAGTTTTTT
cdr3_aa: CASSLAGCYNEQFF

j_call: TRBJ2-3
d_call: -
clone_size: -
v_call: TRBV7-8
cdr3_nt: TGTGCCAGCGGCGAAGGGGGAGCTGATACTACGCATTTTTTT
cdr3_aa: CASGEGGADTTHFF

j_call: TRBJ2-7
d_call: -
clone_size: -
v_call: TRBV9
cdr3_nt: TGTGCCAGCAGCCCTGGGGGGGGCGCAACAGATACGCACTTC
cdr3_aa: CASSPGGGATDTHF

j_call: TRBJ2-3
d_call: -
clone_size: once
v_call: TRBV19
cdr3_nt: TGTGCCAGTAGTATCGCTAGTAGCGCCTACGATGCGCAGTTTTTT
cdr3_aa: CASSIASSAYDAQFF

j_call: TRBJ2-1
d_call: -
clone_size: -
v_call: TRBV7-6
cdr3_nt: TGTGCCAGCAGCTTATTTACGGGGCGATCCTCCAACCACCAGTTCTTC
cdr3_aa: CASSLFTGRSSNHQFF

j_call: TRBJ2-1
d_call: -
clone_size: -
v_call: TRBV7-9
cdr3_nt: TGTGCCAGCAGCTTAGTCGGTGGAGGGTTCGGCAATGAGCAGTTCTTC
cdr3_aa: CASSLVGGGFGNEQFF

j_call: TRBJ2-7
d_call: -
clone_size: -
v_call: TRBV15
cdr3_nt: TGTGCCACCAGTGGGGCCGCCGGCCAGGAGACGCAGTACTTC
cdr3_aa: CATSGAAGQETQYF

j_call: TRBJ2-3
d_call: -
clone_size: -
v_call: TRBV2
cdr3_nt: TGTGCCGGCGGGGACGGTGGCTCTGGTACCAAGTACTTT
cdr3_aa: CAGGDGGSGTKYF

j_call: TRBJ1-6
d_call: -
clone_size: -
v_call: TRBV7-8
cdr3_nt: TGTGCCAGCAGCTTAGATGGGGGGCACGATGCGCCATATCTCCACTTT
cdr3_aa: CASSLDGGHDAPYLHF

j_call: TRBJ2-3
d_call: -
clone_size: -
v_call: TRBV7-8
cdr3_nt: TGTGCCAGCGGGGACGAGGGCACAGAGACGGAGTATTTC
cdr3_aa: CASGDEGTETEYF

j_call: TRBJ2-3
d_call: -
clone_size: -
v_call: TRBV9
cdr3_nt: TGTGCCAGCAGTCTATTAGGAGGTCCCGGTGCGCAGTATTTT
cdr3_aa: CASSLLGGPGAQYF

j_call: TRBJ2-3
d_call: -
clone_size: -
v_call: TRBV9
cdr3_nt: TGTGCCAGCAGCCTAGCCCGAGGTCCCGGTACGAAGTATTTT
cdr3_aa: CASSLARGPGTKYF

j_call: TRBJ2-5
d_call: -
clone_size: -
v_call: TRBV7-8
cdr3_nt: TGTGCCAGCAGCTTAGCGGGAGGTCCCGATGCGCAGTATACCCAGTACTTC
cdr3_aa: CASSLAGGPDAQYTQYF

j_call: TRBJ2-6
d_call: -
clone_size: -
v_call: TRBV7-8
cdr3_nt: TGTGCCAGCAGCTTAGCGAGAGGTCCCGATAGGCAGAACGTCCTGACTTTC
cdr3_aa: CASSLARGPDRQNVLTF

j_call: TRBJ1-1
d_call: -
clone_size: -
v_call: TRBV7-9
cdr3_nt: TGTGCCAGCAGCCCCCAAGGTACGAACACTGAAGCTTTCTTT
cdr3_aa: CASSPQGTNTEAFF

j_call: TRBJ1-1
d_call: -
clone_size: -
v_call: TRBV7-9
cdr3_nt: TGTGCCAGCAGCTTAGCGCTGGCAGGGACCACTGAAGCTTTCTTT
cdr3_aa: CASSLALAGTTEAFF

j_call: TRBJ2-3
d_call: -
clone_size: -
v_call: TRBV24-1
cdr3_nt: TGTGCCAGCTTGGCAGGGGACACCGGGGCGCTGTATTTT
cdr3_aa: CASLAGDTGALYF

j_call: TRBJ2-3
d_call: -
clone_size: -
v_call: TRBV9
cdr3_nt: TGTGCCAGCAGCGTCGGGGCTGGCGGAATTACTCAGTATTTT
cdr3_aa: CASSVGAGGITQYF

j_call: TRBJ2-3
d_call: -
clone_size: -
v_call: TRBV7-9
cdr3_nt: TGTGCCAGCAGCTTAGCGGCCGCGGAGATGGATACGCAGTATTTT
cdr3_aa: CASSLAAAEMDTQYF

j_call: TRBJ2-1
d_call: TRBD1
clone_size: -
v_call: TRBV5-1
cdr3_nt: TGCGCCAGCAGCTTTGAGGGGGCTATCGGCGATGAGCAGTTCTTC
cdr3_aa: CASSFEGAIGDEQFF

j_call: TRBJ1-5
d_call: -
clone_size: -
v_call: TRBV20-1
cdr3_nt: TGCAGTGCTAGTCACCCCTCGGGGCCCCAGCATTTT
cdr3_aa: CSASHPSGPQHF

j_call: TRBJ1-2
d_call: -
clone_size: -
v_call: TRBV4-3
cdr3_nt: TGCGCCAGCAGCCAAGATTTGGGCATGGGTGGCTACACCTTC
cdr3_aa: CASSQDLGMGGYTF

j_call: TRBJ2-3
d_call: -
clone_size: few
v_call: TRBV7-2
cdr3_nt: TGTGCCAGCAGCCAAGCGGGCGACCAAGAGACCCAGTACTTT
cdr3_aa: CASSQAGDQETQYF

j_call: TRBJ2-3
d_call: -
clone_size: once
v_call: TRBV7-8
cdr3_nt: TGTGCCAGCGGGGACGGGGGAAGTGCTGAGACGCATTTT
cdr3_aa: CASGDGGSAETHF

j_call: TRBJ2-3
d_call: TRBD2
clone_size: many
v_call: TRBV12-3/TRBV12-4
cdr3_nt: TGTGCCAGCAGTACAGCGGGAGGTCCCGATACGCAGTATTTT
cdr3_aa: CASSTAGGPDTQYF